The rows below give T cell receptor beta chains drawn from one sample of a study of T cell responses to AZD1222 COVID-19 vaccine. The assay was immunoSEQ multiplex PCR, and TCRdb's table has in-frame clones only and misses some. The data hold 120,000 or so clones, with 70% to 90% observed a single time. The input for sequencing was peripheral blood, taken on day 0 of AZD1222 vaccination. The source of these receptors is an adult in good health. Each CDR3 is given with its conserved first and last residue.

TRBV18,CASSPERVHNEQFF
TRBV5-1,CASSFGGAVKETQYF
TRBV7-9,CASSWGLGREETQYF
TRBV5-1,CASSSPPSPEEYF
TRBV9,CASSPGTLRATEAFF
TRBV7-9,CASSLGQGVRSPLHF
TRBV6-2/TRBV6-3,CASSGPQGNTEAFF
TRBV5-1,CASSTQSGGGAGDEQFF
TRBV7-2,CASSARQGNQPQHF
TRBV28,CASSLGGLSSYEQYF
TRBV12-3/TRBV12-4,CASSFLGYTFF
TRBV6-5,CASRWTSGGYYEQYF
TRBV29-1,CSVGGSDEQYF
TRBV19,CASSKTLTVSNQPQHF